This passage covers 28 T cell receptor beta chains from one sample sequenced in a study of cytomegalovirus exposure and HLA in healthy donors. With 60 Vbeta and 13 Jbeta primers, the PCR was carried out. Only in-frame clones appear in the TCRdb table, and some are missing; sequencing was by immunoSEQ multiplex PCR. The sample has 60,000 or so clones. Sequencing input: PBMCs. The receptors were gathered from a woman younger than 30 in good health and CMV-seronegative.

This chain uses TRBV30 with TRBJ1-5; D is ambiguous. The CDR3 is 14 residues long. Germline V lookup: CDR1 GTSNPN, CDR2 SVGIG (reference sequence). V lost 0 bases to trimming and J lost 4 bases, with 10 bases between them. The CDR3 region is CAWSVAADNQPQHF. The CDR3 region has the DNA TGTGCCTGGAGTGTAGCGGCAGATAATCAGCCCCAGCATTTT.

J is TRBJ2-1 and V is TRBV11-2; D is uncertain. The CDR3 length is 14 residues. Germline V gene lookup returns CDR1 SGHAT and CDR2 FQNNGV. V was shortened by 5 bases and J by 8 bases, with 16 bases between the two germline ends. Here the CDR3 reads CASSEQFLLDEQFF. The CDR3 DNA reads as TGTGCCAGCAGCGAACAGTTCCTTCTCGATGAGCAGTTCTTC.

The chain couples TRBV6-5 to TRBJ2-1; D call uncertain. The CDR3 has 14 amino acids. V was pared by 6 bases and J by 0 bases, with 9 bases between. CDR1 is MNHEY and CDR2 is SVGAGI in the germline V gene. The CDR3 nucleotides are TGTGCCAGCAGACTTATGAGCTCCTACAATGAGCAGTTCTTC. Its translation: CASRLMSSYNEQFF.

The chain links TRBV6-1 to TRBJ2-2, with TRBD2 identical over 9 bases. The CDR3 runs 15 residues. The trim removed 7 bases at V and 3 bases at J, leaving 6 bases unmatched. The V gene's germline CDR1 is MNHNS and CDR2 SASEGT. DNA of the CDR3: TGTGCCAGCACTATTATAGCGGGAGACACCGGGGAGCTGTTTTTT. Translating gives CASTIIAGDTGELFF.

The chain has TRBV5-5 and TRBJ2-2; 7 nucleotides align to TRBD1. The CDR3 sequence is 15 residues long. The germline gives CDR1 SGHKS, CDR2 YYEKEE (reference sequence). V trimming: 7 bases; J trimming: 3 bases; junction bases outside the gene matches: 9. The CDR3 protein is CASSKQGLDTGELFF. The CDR3 region has the DNA TGTGCCAGCTCAAAACAGGGGCTCGACACCGGGGAGCTGTTTTTT.

The gene calls are TRBV10-3 and TRBJ2-1; 7 nucleotides match TRBD2. The junction had 5 bases not matched to a gene; V was cut back by 2 bases and J by 4 bases. The CDR3 runs to 15 residues. From germline, CDR1 is ENHRY and CDR2 SYGVKD. The chain's CDR3 is CAISERGEQYNEQFF. Written as DNA, the CDR3 is TGTGCCATCAGTGAGCGGGGGGAGCAATACAATGAGCAGTTCTTC.

The rearrangement links TRBV18 to TRBJ2-6, with 11 bases matching TRBD1. Germline V CDR1 and CDR2: KGHSH, LQKENI. Trimming at V came to 2 bases and at J to 0 bases, leaving 0 bases not matched to a gene. This CDR3 has 17 amino acids. CDR3 loop: CASSPGTGGSGANVLTF. Written as DNA, the CDR3 is TGTGCCAGCTCACCAGGGACAGGGGGCTCTGGGGCCAACGTCCTGACTTTC.

The chain couples TRBV11-2 to TRBJ2-7, with 7 bases aligning to TRBD2. Germline lookup yields CDR1 SGHAT and CDR2 FQNNGV. CDR3 length: 15 amino acids. With 3 bases clipped from V and 3 bases from J, the junction kept 8 bases outside the gene matches. CDR3 region: CASSFNSGAIYEQYF. DNA of the CDR3: TGTGCCAGCAGCTTTAACAGCGGGGCTATCTACGAGCAGTACTTC.

This chain links TRBV18 with TRBJ2-5; D remains unclear. CDR1 and CDR2 (germline): KGHSH, LQKENI. The V end lost 3 bases, the J end lost 1 base, and 12 bases lay between the germline ends. The CDR3 extends over 15 amino acids. The DNA for the CDR3 is TGTGCCAGCTCACCTAGGCCACAGTTCCAAGAGACCCAGTACTTC. Translating gives CASSPRPQFQETQYF.

The V call is TRBV11-2, the J call TRBJ2-2; D unresolved. The CDR3 has 12 residues. V was shortened by 6 bases and J by 6 bases, with 8 bases between the two germline ends. Germline loops: CDR1 SGHAT, CDR2 FQNNGV. The CDR3 reads CASRLAPGELFF. DNA of the CDR3: TGTGCCAGCAGGCTGGCTCCCGGGGAGCTGTTTTTT.

CDR3 sequence (DNA): TGTGCCAGCTCCTCCAGGGGTTCGGGATATAGGGCTCGTTATAGCAATCAGCCCCAGCATTTT. Encoded protein: CASSSRGSGYRARYSNQPQHF. V usage is TRBV18 and J usage is TRBJ1-5, with a weak D call TRBD1 (6 bases). V lost 6 bases to trimming and J lost 0 bases, with 30 bases between them. Germline CDR1 is KGHSH and CDR2 is LQKENI. The CDR3 is 21 residues long.

The chain is built from TRBV5-1 and TRBJ1-3; weak D call: TRBD1 (6 bases). Per germline, CDR1 SGHRS and CDR2 YFSETQ. The V end lost 8 bases, the J end lost 7 bases, and 10 bases lay between the germline ends. CDR3 size: 11 residues. For the CDR3, the DNA is TGCGCCAGTACAGGGTGGAACACCATATATTTT. This translates into CASTGWNTIYF.

Regarding this clone: An end of the junction differs from the germline gene, which may be a read error. V and J are TRBV30 and TRBJ1-2; 9 nucleotides align to TRBD1. Germline assignment: CDR1 GTSNPN and CDR2 SVGIG (reference sequence). The length of the CDR3 is 15 residues. The CDR3 protein is CAGSVAGTGTYGYTF. The CDR3 DNA follows: TGTGCCGGGAGTGTCGCCGGGACAGGGACCTATGGCTACACCTTC.

The chain couples TRBV5-1 to TRBJ1-2, with 12 positions matching TRBD1. Germline V gene lookup returns CDR1 SGHRS and CDR2 YFSETQ. V shed 4 bases and J 9 bases; nucleotides not matched to a gene: 16. The CDR3 spans 17 residues. CDR3 residues: CASSIPGTGGASQSYTF. CDR3 DNA: TGCGCCAGCAGCATTCCAGGGACAGGGGGCGCATCTCAGAGCTACACCTTC.

The chain has TRBV5-4 and TRBJ1-2; TRBD1 matches 7 bases. V lost 2 bases and J lost 3; bases outside the gene matches: 4. Germline V CDR1 and CDR2: SGHNT, YYREEE (reference sequence). The CDR3 extends over 14 amino acids. This CDR3 is CASSLQGRDYGYTF. CDR3 bases: TGTGCCAGCAGCTTACAGGGGCGAGACTATGGCTACACCTTC.

J is TRBJ2-7 and V is TRBV6-5, with a tentative D call TRBD1 (5 bases). Germline-derived CDR1 and CDR2 are MNHEY and SVGAGI. The CDR3 covers 12 residues. V was clipped by 4 bases and J by 4 bases, with 8 bases between them. CDR3 loop: CASSSDSYEQYF. CDR3 in DNA: TGTGCCAGCAGTTCCGACAGTTACGAGCAGTACTTC.

V and J are TRBV4-1 and TRBJ2-1; a possible D gene is TRBD2 (7 bases). This CDR3 comprises 17 residues. Germline V gene lookup returns CDR1 MGHRA and CDR2 YSYEKL. The V gene lost 2 bases and the J gene lost 2 bases, with 16 bases spanning the gap. The CDR3 DNA is TGCGCCAGCAGCCAAACCGAGGGGAGGGGGGCCTACAATGAGCAGTTCTTC. It yields the protein CASSQTEGRGAYNEQFF.

This sequence joins TRBV4-1 and TRBJ1-2, with D perhaps TRBD1 (5 bases). V lost 3 bases to trimming and J lost 4 bases, with 9 bases between them. In germline, CDR1 is MGHRA, CDR2 YSYEKL. This CDR3 region has 13 residues. CDR3 nucleotide sequence: TGCGCCAGCAGCCAGCAGGGTGCCTATGGCTACACCTTC. It specifies CASSQQGAYGYTF.

The chain joins TRBV6-5 to TRBJ1-3; 10 bases align to TRBD1. Germline assignment: CDR1 MNHEY and CDR2 SVGAGI. This CDR3 is 15 amino acids long. Unmatched junction bases numbered 0, after V lost 0 bases and J lost 4 bases. For the CDR3, the DNA is TGTGCCAGCAGTTACTCGGGACAGGGGGGAAACACCATATATTTT. It codes for CASSYSGQGGNTIYF.

The V call is TRBV30, the J call TRBJ2-1; TRBD2 agrees at 7 bases. Germline CDR1 is GTSNPN and CDR2 is SVGIG (reference sequence). V gave up 5 bases and J gave up 0 bases; unmatched junction bases: 7. This CDR3 is built from 15 residues. CDR3: CAWASGGSSYNEQFF. In DNA form, the CDR3 reads TGTGCCTGGGCTAGCGGCGGCAGCTCCTACAATGAGCAGTTCTTC.

The chain is built from TRBV13 and TRBJ1-1; D is unresolved. The CDR3 consists of 15 residues. Trimming took 6 bases from V and 0 from J, leaving 14 bases between them. Germline CDR1 reads PRHDT; CDR2 reads FYEKMQ (reference sequence). CDR3 residues: CASSWASGLNTEAFF. CDR3 coding DNA: TGTGCCAGCAGTTGGGCCAGCGGATTGAACACTGAAGCTTTCTTT.

For the CDR3, the DNA is TGTGCCAGCAGCGGCCGGGACAGGGGGGGGGTTAGCTATGGCTACACCTTC. Translating gives CASSGRDRGGVSYGYTF. The rearrangement joins TRBV4-2 to TRBJ1-2; TRBD1 matches 11 bases. Unmatched junction bases numbered 12, after V lost 5 bases and J lost 4 bases. The CDR3 extends over 17 amino acids. CDR1 and CDR2 from the germline V gene are LGHNA and YNFKEQ.

The chain combines TRBV5-1 with TRBJ2-7; 13 bases line up with TRBD2. V lost 1 base to trimming and J lost 5 bases; unmatched junction nucleotides: 6. CDR1 is SGHRS and CDR2 is YFSETQ in the germline V gene. This CDR3 is 16 amino acids long. CDR3 DNA: TGCGCCAGCAGCTTGATACTCGGACTAGCGGGAGACGAGCAGTACTTC. Translation gives CASSLILGLAGDEQYF.

The rearrangement links TRBV5-1 to TRBJ2-5; 7 bases are shared with TRBD1. The tail of the sequence fits TRBJ2-7 better, so the J call may be wrong. Per germline, CDR1 SGHRS and CDR2 YFSETQ. The CDR3 spans 15 residues. CDR3: CASSIDREASNEQYF. CDR3 in DNA: TGCGCCAGCAGCATAGACAGGGAAGCTAGCAACGAGCAGTACTTC.

This chain uses TRBV4-2 with TRBJ2-6; D might be TRBD1 (5 bases). Trimming removed 4 bases at V and 0 bases at J, with 16 bases between. Germline loops: CDR1 LGHNA, CDR2 YNFKEQ. This CDR3 spans 18 amino acids. The CDR3 bases are TGTGCCAGCAGCCCCGACGGCAGGGCGCACTCTGGGGCCAACGTCCTGACTTTC. Translating gives CASSPDGRAHSGANVLTF.

The V and J genes are TRBV7-9 and TRBJ2-7, with 10 bases aligning to TRBD2. Germline values: CDR1 SEHNR, CDR2 FQNEAQ (reference sequence). The CDR3 totals 16 residues. Trimming removed 3 bases from V and 4 bases from J; junction bases left unmatched: 9. CDR3 in DNA: TGTGCCAGCAGCTTCCCCGCAAAGCGGGAGGGGTACGAGCAGTACTTC. It encodes CASSFPAKREGYEQYF.

The chain recombines TRBV10-1 with TRBJ1-1; 12 nucleotides line up with TRBD1. CDR3 length: 15 amino acids. V gave up 7 bases and J gave up 11 bases; unmatched junction bases: 14. The germline gives CDR1 WNHNN, CDR2 SYGVQD (reference sequence). CDR3 region: CASIGTGGLWFAAFF. In DNA, the CDR3 is TGCGCCAGCATTGGGACAGGGGGCTTGTGGTTCGCGGCTTTCTTT.

CDR3 residues: CASSLLGEAAFF. In DNA form, the CDR3 reads TGCGCCAGCAGCTTGTTAGGGGAGGCAGCTTTCTTT. V gene TRBV5-1 combines with J gene TRBJ1-1; D may be TRBD1 (5 bases). In germline, CDR1 is SGHRS, CDR2 YFSETQ. Deletions cut 1 base from V and 10 bases from J, with 11 bases between. The CDR3 has 12 amino acids. The complete variable domain, with remaining parts taken from reference TRBV5-1 and TRBJ1-1, reads KAGVTQTPRYLIKTRGQQVTLSCSPISGHRSVSWYQQTPGQGLQFLFEYFSETQRNKGNFPGRFSGRQFSNSRSEMNVSTLELGDSALYLCASSLLGEAAFFGQGTRLTVV.